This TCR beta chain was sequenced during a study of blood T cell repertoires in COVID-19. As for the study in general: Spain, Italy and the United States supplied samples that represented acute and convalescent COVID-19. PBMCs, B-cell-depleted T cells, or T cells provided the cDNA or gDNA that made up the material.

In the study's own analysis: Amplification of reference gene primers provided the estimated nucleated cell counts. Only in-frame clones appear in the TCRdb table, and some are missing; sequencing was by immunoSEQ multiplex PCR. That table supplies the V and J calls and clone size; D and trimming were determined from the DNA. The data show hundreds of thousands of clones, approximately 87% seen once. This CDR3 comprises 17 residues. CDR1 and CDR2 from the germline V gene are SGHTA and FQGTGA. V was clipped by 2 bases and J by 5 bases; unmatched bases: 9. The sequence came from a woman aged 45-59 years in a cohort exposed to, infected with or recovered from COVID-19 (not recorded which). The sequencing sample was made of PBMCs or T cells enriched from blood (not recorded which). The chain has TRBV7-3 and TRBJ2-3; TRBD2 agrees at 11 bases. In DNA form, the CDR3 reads TGTGCCAGCAGCTTATCTAGCGGGGGGTCGGCGGAAGATACGCAGTATTTT. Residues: CASSLSSGGSAEDTQYF. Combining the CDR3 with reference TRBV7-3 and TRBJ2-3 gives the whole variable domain GAGVSQTPSNKVTEKGKYVELRCDPISGHTALYWYRQSLGQGPEFLIYFQGTGAADDSGLPNDRFFAVRPEGSVSTLKIQRTERGDSAVYLCASSLSSGGSAEDTQYFGPGTRLTVL.